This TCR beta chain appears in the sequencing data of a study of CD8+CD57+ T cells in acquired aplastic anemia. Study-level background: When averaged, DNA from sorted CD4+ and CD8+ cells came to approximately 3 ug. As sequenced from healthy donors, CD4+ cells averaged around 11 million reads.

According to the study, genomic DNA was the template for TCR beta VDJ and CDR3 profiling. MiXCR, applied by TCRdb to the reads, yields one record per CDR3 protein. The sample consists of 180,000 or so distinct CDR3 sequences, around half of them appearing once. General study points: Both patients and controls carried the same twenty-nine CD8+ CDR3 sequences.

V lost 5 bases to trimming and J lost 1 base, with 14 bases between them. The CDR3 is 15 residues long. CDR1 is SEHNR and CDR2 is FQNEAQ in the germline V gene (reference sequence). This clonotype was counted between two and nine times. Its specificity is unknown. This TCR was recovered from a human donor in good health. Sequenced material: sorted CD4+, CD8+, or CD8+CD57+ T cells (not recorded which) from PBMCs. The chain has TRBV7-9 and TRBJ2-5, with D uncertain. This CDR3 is CASSPPVTAQETQYF. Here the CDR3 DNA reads TGTGCCAGCAGCCCACCGGTCACGGCCCAAGAGACCCAGTACTTC.